This TCR beta chain was found in a study of cytomegalovirus exposure and HLA in healthy donors (dated by TCRdb to 2016 to 2017). The study in broad terms: In an earlier analysis of 587 of the donors, 276 Gb of sequence data and just under 120 million unique TCR beta sequences from roughly 200 million T cells were reported. Approximately 310 gigabases of sequencing data and tens of millions of unique TCR sequences were included in an early release covering 550 to 650 HLA-typed donors. The genetic ancestry cluster associated with self-reported Caucasian donors included roughly four fifths of the approximately 430 genotyped donors. The study was designed to test whether signatures of past pathogen exposure could be identified by cataloging public T cell receptors. Using immunosequencing, the study profiled T cell repertoires from fewer than 700 subjects and related those repertoires to cytomegalovirus serostatus. Along with the 666-subject first cohort, a separate validation cohort of over a hundred different subjects was used. High-throughput TCR immunosequencing, statistical association of individual TCRs with disease status, and machine learning were combined to predict cytomegalovirus infection status. To study patterns of TCR occurrence, a later analysis re-analyzed previously published TCR beta repertoires from 500 to 850 donors and added high-resolution HLA genotyping. In the later analysis, no new phenotypic data were used to find candidate immune exposures; instead, reliance was placed on TCR beta sequences and their occurrence across donors. An earlier analysis of several hundred of the donors applied high-throughput TCR beta sequencing to assess whether each TCR beta V gene segment acted as functional or pseudogenic. Donor age, sex, ethnicity and CMV serostatus were collected together with the repertoire data. In a later genetic analysis, genome-wide SNP genotypes for about three fifths of the roughly 670 donors were used, and that subset was treated as a discovery cohort. All discovery cohort repertoires had been generated using a single sequencing platform. Both class I and class II loci were covered by HLA typing, at four-digit resolution. The number of typed donors differed by locus: about 620-640 for A, B, C, DRB1 and DQB1; some 500 for DQA1; approximately 610 for DPA1; and approximately 450 for DPB1. A few DR-DQ haplotypes were treated as single units for association and clustering because of strong linkage in the cohort. On average, 235,054 unique TCR beta nucleotide sequences were sequenced per donor among 398 genotyped donors of the cohort, with roughly 18% of those sequences being non-productive. Overall results and qualifications from the work: According to a later analysis, TCR association rates differed among HLA loci, with DRB1 alleles showing the most associated TCRs and HLA-C alleles showing the fewest. Linkage disequilibrium might explain the correlated functional status among segregating V segments, but an unknown experimental factor could not be excluded. A later analysis found that most CMV-associated TCR beta chains appeared HLA-restricted, with HLA associations seemingly driven largely by CMV exposure. Roughly uniform sequencing depth across donors was assumed in presence/absence analyses, although this assumption may not hold. Across donors, most TCR sequences were observed very rarely, whereas some public TCRs were present in many individuals. In both the original and validation cohorts, the classifier was reported to diagnose cytomegalovirus status with high specificity and sensitivity. Because HLA typing was unavailable for some donors at each locus, only the typed subset was used in association tests. According to a later analysis, parvovirus B19, influenza, CMV and Epstein-Barr virus appeared linked to several top co-occurrence clusters. An association between a missense DCLRE1C variant and V-gene and J-gene trimming of TCR beta chains was found in a later genetic analysis and replicated in an independent cohort. Because counts were too low, about 18 rarely observed V segments, including chromosome 9 orphons, were excluded from the earlier analysis of fewer than 650 of the donors. Some IMGT-functional V segments, including TRBV6-2 and TRBV6-3, could not be told apart with the 87-base-pair reads, so those segments were excluded. An earlier analysis of approximately 530 of the donors showed that most TCR beta V segments appeared in productive rearrangements either about 87% or about 30% of the time, which broadly matched IMGT annotations. The cohort was sequenced for TCR beta chains only, and without alpha or paired-chain data the features that could be detected were limited. The authors suggested that the approach could potentially be generalized to other disease states and immunological phenotypes. A later analysis associated roughly 17,000 TCR beta sequences with specific HLA alleles at a false discovery rate of 0.05. A few of the identified cytomegalovirus-associated TCR beta chains were confirmed in vitro to be specific for cytomegalovirus antigens. A later genetic analysis reported fewer N-insertions in productive TCRs among donors in an Asian-associated ancestry cluster than the 666-donor mean. Immune exposure information for the cohort was limited to CMV serostatus. In the study, around 160 TCR beta chains were listed as associated with cytomegalovirus. A further reported finding was that TCR beta sequences accurately predicted the HLA-A and HLA-B alleles for most subjects in the first cohort. A cluster of highly shared sequence variants was judged likely to represent a technical artifact of the sequencing pipeline. Compared with equally common non-associated chains, HLA-associated TCR beta chains in a later analysis were more clonally expanded and had lower generation probabilities. Strong co-occurrence of HLA alleles, especially DR and DQ, made assigning TCR associations to individual alleles difficult.

The library relied on the immunoSEQ multiplex PCR assay. A mixture of 60 forward primers for TCR Vbeta segments and 13 reverse primers for TCR Jbeta segments was used in the multiplex PCR. The CDR3 region of rearranged TCR beta genes was amplified from genomic DNA with a multiplex PCR assay. The Illumina HiSeq System was used to sequence the amplified TCR beta libraries as 87-base-pair reads. On the authors' methods: In a later analysis, tens of millions of unique TCR beta chains were counted across the roughly 670 repertoires, and roughly 11 million of these chains were shared by at least two donors. Raw reads were error-corrected and collapsed into unique sequences with a nearest-neighbor algorithm that merged closely related sequences to remove PCR and sequencing errors. To assign V, D and J gene segments, CDR3 sequences were aligned to IMGT reference sequences. For a sequence to be retained, a match of at least six nucleotides to both a V gene segment and a J gene segment was required. A rearrangement was called productive if the CDR3 had no stop codons and remained in frame with V and J, and every other rearrangement was called non-productive. Following IMGT convention, CDR3 was defined as the stretch from the second conserved V-encoded cysteine to the conserved J-encoded phenylalanine. The earlier analysis of 450 to 750 of the donors excluded any sequence lacking an unambiguous match to a single V gene segment. An earlier analysis of under 750 of the donors called V segments functional above 56.7% productive rearrangements and segregating when the between-donor standard deviation exceeded 5%. A statistical classification framework was built for diagnosing cytomegalovirus status from the catalog of TCR beta chain sequences. V and J gene assignment, in a later analysis, came from comparing TCR nucleotide sequences with IMGT/GENE-DB human TR gene sequences. The TCRdist pipeline was used in a later analysis to assign CDR3 sequences and most-parsimonious VDJ recombination scenarios. In a later analysis, each TCR beta chain was defined by its CDR3 amino acid sequence together with its V-gene family, and reads lacking a unique V-gene family were excluded. To address suspected cross-contamination and a sequencing artifact, a later analysis removed approximately 600 highly shared, low-generation-probability nucleotide sequences. A later analysis calculated a clonal expansion index for each public chain from normalized within-repertoire ranks of inferred template counts. In a later analysis, generation probabilities were computed with a VDJ recombination model fitted to out-of-frame rearrangements, and the resulting probabilities were checked against IGoR. A later analysis scored TCR-TCR, TCR-HLA and TCR-CMV co-occurrence with hypergeometric tests, applying a repertoire-size bias correction to TCR pairs. A later analysis estimated false discovery rates by permuting HLA or CMV assignments 20 times. In a later analysis, co-occurring TCRs were grouped using DBSCAN, and TCRdist sequence similarity was added for clustering within HLA-allele-positive subsets. Co-occurrence clustering excluded repertoires with fewer than 30,000 or more than 120,000 public chains, plus five with anomalous nucleotide sharing. In TCRdb, the immuneACCESS table is reduced to in-frame sequences with V and J assigned. These tables do not hold every clone; where another copy was compared, an unresolved V gene accounts for under half, and the others remain unexplained. The V and J calls and the clone size are those of that table, but D and trimming were determined from the DNA. The sample has more than 150,000 clones on record, approximately 80% of them singletons. Of the sample, over 2% falls within the top ten clones.

CDR1 SNHLY and CDR2 FYNNEI were looked up in the germline V gene. The CDR3 starts with the cysteine, ends with the phenylalanine, and has 14 residues. The kept DNA is CDR3 alone, 42 bases in frame from the first base. V and J are trimmed by 10 bases and 8 bases, and the gene matches miss 8 bases of the junction. In total, roughly 710 healthy bone marrow donors made up the cohort. At the time of sampling, all cohort members were nominally healthy, though unrecorded immune exposures were likely present. The donor tested CMV seronegative, placing the donor among the roughly 350 seronegative members of the cohort. A peripheral blood sample was collected from each donor, and TCR beta sequencing was performed on peripheral blood mononuclear cells. Genomic DNA was extracted from the blood cell samples with the Qiagen DNeasy Blood Extraction Kit. A remark on this clone: The antigen it recognizes is unknown. No quality values exist for individual bases; no much larger clone is one base distant.

The material sequenced was PBMCs. The receptor comes from a woman aged 25-40 years in good health and CMV-seronegative. The receptor chain draws on TRBV2 and TRBJ2-1, with 13 middle bases fitting TRBD2. The nucleotide sequence is given as TGTGCCATCACTAGCGGGGGGGCCGTTGATGAGCAGTTCTTC. Its translation reads: CAITSGGAVDEQFF.